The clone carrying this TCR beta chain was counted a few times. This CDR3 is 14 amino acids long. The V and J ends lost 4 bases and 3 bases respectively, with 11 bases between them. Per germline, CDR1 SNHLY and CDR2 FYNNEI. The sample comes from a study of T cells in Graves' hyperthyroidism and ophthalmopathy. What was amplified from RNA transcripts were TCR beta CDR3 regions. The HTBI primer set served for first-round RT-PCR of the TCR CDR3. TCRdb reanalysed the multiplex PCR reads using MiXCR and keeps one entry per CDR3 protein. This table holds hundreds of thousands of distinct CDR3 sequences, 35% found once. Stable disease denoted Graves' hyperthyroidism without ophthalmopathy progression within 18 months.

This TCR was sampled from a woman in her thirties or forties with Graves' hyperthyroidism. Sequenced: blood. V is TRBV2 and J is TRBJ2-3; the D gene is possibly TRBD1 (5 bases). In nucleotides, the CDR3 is TGTGCCAGCAGTGTTGCCCGGACAACAGATACGCAGTATTTT. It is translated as CASSVARTTDTQYF.